Shown below are 26 T cell receptor beta chains from a single sample sequenced in a study of glioma-infiltrating T cells. TCR alpha and beta CDR3 regions were amplified from RNA using iRepertoire nested multiplex PCR. In TCRdb, the multiplex PCR reads were re-called with MiXCR into one record per CDR3 protein. Of around 150,000 distinct CDR3 sequences detected, approximately 39% appear once; the ten largest clones hold roughly 20%. The material sequenced was glioma tissue, nonneoplastic brain tissue, or PBMCs (not recorded which). These receptors originate from a human donor with low-grade glioma or glioblastoma, undergoing nonglioma brain surgery, or in good health (not recorded which).

In its sample, this clonotype was seen a few times. The genes are TRBV6-1 and TRBJ2-7; maybe TRBD1 (6 bases). The V gene lost 6 bases and the J gene lost 5 bases, with 11 bases spanning the gap. The length of the CDR3 is 12 residues. Germline V gene lookup returns CDR1 MNHNS and CDR2 SASEGT. CDR3: CASRSRGNEQYF. The CDR3, as DNA: TGTGCCAGCAGGAGCAGGGGTAACGAGCAGTACTTC.

The V call is TRBV6-6, the J call TRBJ1-2; D remains unclear. V lost 2 bases, J lost 5 bases, and 12 bases lay in between. This CDR3 spans 14 amino acids. Germline V gene lookup returns CDR1 MNHNY and CDR2 SVGAGI (reference sequence). DNA for the CDR3: TGTGCCAGCAGTTACCTTTCGGGAAGTTATGGCTACACCTTC. It translates to CASSYLSGSYGYTF.

This clonotype showed up just a few times. The chain joins TRBV20-1 to TRBJ2-1; TRBD1 is a possible D gene (5 bases). Germline assignment: CDR1 DFQATT and CDR2 SNEGSKA (reference sequence). This CDR3 contains 13 residues. V was trimmed by 3 bases and J by 7 bases, leaving 13 bases between them. The CDR3 coding sequence is TGCAGTGCTAGCTTCAGGGTTGAGAATGAGCAGTTCTTC. Translated: CSASFRVENEQFF.

This clonotype was detected a few times. The chain uses TRBV28 and TRBJ2-3; no definite D call. The CDR3 loop spans 11 amino acids. Trimming shortened V by 11 bases and J by 5 bases, and 11 bases separated the two germline ends. The germline CDR1 and CDR2 sequences are MDHEN and SYDVKM. The CDR3 sequence: CASTVQDTQYF. In DNA form, the CDR3 reads TGTGCCTCGACCGTGCAAGATACGCAGTATTTT.

A word on this clonotype: Just one base apart from a much larger clone, this may be a read error. The chain joins TRBV6-5 to TRBJ2-1; 15 bases agree with TRBD2. From germline, CDR1 is MNHEY and CDR2 SVGAGI. CDR3 size: 17 residues. CDR3 amino acids: CASSYSGLAGGYDEQFF. DNA of the CDR3: TGTGCCAGCAGTTACTCGGGACTAGCGGGAGGCTACGATGAGCAGTTCTTC.

Note on this clonotype: An end of the junction differs from the germline gene, which may be a read error. This chain uses TRBV28 with TRBJ2-7; a possible D gene is TRBD2 (5 bases). TRBJ2-5 matches the DNA end more closely, so the J call is doubtful. This CDR3 has 15 amino acids. Germline V CDR1 and CDR2: MDHEN, SYDVKM. CDR3 DNA sequence: TGTGCCAACAGTGTTTACGGGATCCTCGGTGAGACCCAGTACTTC. It yields the protein CANSVYGILGETQYF.

Only a few counts were recorded for this clonotype. The J gene is TRBJ1-5, the V gene TRBV11-2; possibly TRBD1 for D (6 bases). CDR1 and CDR2 (germline): SGHAT, FQNNGV. V was shortened by 4 bases and J by 7 bases, with 11 bases between the two germline ends. This CDR3 is built from 13 residues. CDR3 DNA sequence: TGTGCCAGCAGCTCAAACAGGGAACAGCCCCAGCATTTT. This translates into CASSSNREQPQHF.

In this sample, this clonotype turned up once. J is TRBJ1-2 and V is TRBV29-1; tentatively, D is TRBD1 (6 bases). Germline CDR1 is SQVTM and CDR2 is ANQGSEA. Trimming took off 5 bases at V and 6 bases at J, with 10 bases between the two ends. The CDR3 length is 11 residues. The CDR3 DNA reads TGCAGCGTTAGGGACATCCATGGCTACACCTTC. Translating it yields CSVRDIHGYTF.

The V gene is TRBV20-1, the J gene TRBJ1-5; D is unresolved. Germline loops: CDR1 DFQATT, CDR2 SNEGSKA (reference sequence). This CDR3 has 11 amino acids. The V and J ends lost 5 bases and 8 bases respectively, with 10 bases between them. The CDR3 nucleotides read TGCAGTGCTGCCAAGGGTGAGCCCCAGCATTTT. Its translation: CSAAKGEPQHF.

The chain employs TRBV28 and TRBJ1-2; the D is unclear. Deletions cut 5 bases from V and 1 base from J, with 17 bases between. Germline V gene sequence: CDR1 MDHEN, CDR2 SYDVKM. This CDR3 has 16 residues. CDR3 nucleotide sequence: TGTGCCAGCAGTGCCCCTAATCCTTTCCTTAACTATGGCTACACCTTC. It yields the protein CASSAPNPFLNYGYTF.

The V and J genes are TRBV18 and TRBJ1-1, with a possible D match to TRBD1 (6 bases). Per germline, CDR1 KGHSH and CDR2 LQKENI. The CDR3 covers 11 residues. V shed 5 bases and J shed 8 bases, with 9 bases lying between them. CDR3 nucleotides: TGTGCCAGCTCATCCGACAGGGAAGCTTTCTTT. This encodes CASSSDREAFF.

The genes are TRBV4-2 and TRBJ2-1; D not resolved. CDR3 length: 16 amino acids. V was pared by 0 bases and J by 0 bases, with 9 bases between. The germline V gene has CDR1 LGHNA and CDR2 YNFKEQ. CDR3 amino acids: CASSQDPVGSYNEQFF. CDR3 bases: TGTGCCAGCAGCCAAGATCCAGTTGGCTCCTACAATGAGCAGTTCTTC.

The CDR3 DNA reads as TGTGCCAGCAGCCAAGAGGCTAGCCAAGAGACCCAGTACTTC. Translation gives CASSQEASQETQYF. The V call is TRBV4-2, the J call TRBJ2-5, with no clear D. V lost 0 bases to trimming and J lost 1 base, with 6 bases between them. Germline V gene lookup returns CDR1 LGHNA and CDR2 YNFKEQ. The CDR3 contains 14 residues.

This chain joins TRBV6-1 and TRBJ1-5; D not certain. The CDR3 totals 16 residues. In germline, CDR1 is MNHNS, CDR2 SASEGT. The V end lost 7 bases, the J end lost 0 bases, and 16 bases lay between the germline ends. This CDR3 is CASTSRAAYSNQPQHF. In nucleotides, the CDR3 is TGTGCCAGCACCTCCCGGGCAGCCTATAGCAATCAGCCCCAGCATTTT.

The V call is TRBV20-1, the J call TRBJ2-7; the D gene is possibly TRBD1 (5 bases). The CDR3 spans 11 residues. Germline assignment: CDR1 DFQATT and CDR2 SNEGSKA (reference sequence). The V end was cut by 6 bases, the J end by 2 bases, with 8 bases between. CDR3 DNA: TGCAGTGCCCAGGGAACCTACGAGCAGTACTTC. It codes for CSAQGTYEQYF.

Regarding this clonotype: It is likely a read error, because the conserved phenylalanine at the end of the CDR3 is missing. The chain joins TRBV12-3 or TRBV12-4 to TRBJ2-7; 8 nucleotides agree with TRBD1. This CDR3 comprises 14 residues. V shed 6 bases, J shed 1 base, and the junction held 5 bases outside the gene matches. CDR3: CASSPRDRSYEQYC. In DNA, the CDR3 is TGTGCCAGCAGCCCGCGGGACAGGTCCTACGAGCAGTACTGC.

This clonotype was counted only a few times. The chain is built from TRBV28 and TRBJ2-1, with D hard to call. Trimming took off 5 bases at V and 15 bases at J, with 14 bases between the two ends. Germline CDR1 and CDR2: MDHEN and SYDVKM. This CDR3 has 11 residues. The CDR3: CASSLLQIRFF. The CDR3 bases are TGTGCCAGCAGTCTACTACAGATCCGGTTCTTC.

On this clonotype itself: As the CDR3 is not closed by the conserved phenylalanine or tryptophan, this likely results from a read error. The chain has TRBV20-1 and TRBJ2-3, with D unclear. Germline V lookup: CDR1 DFQATT, CDR2 SNEGSKA (reference sequence). The CDR3 covers 14 residues. V dropped 6 bases and J dropped 0 bases, with 13 bases sitting between them. The CDR3 region is CSAAWADSTDTQYL. CDR3 nucleotide sequence: TGCAGTGCGGCATGGGCGGACAGCACAGATACGCAGTATCTT.

This clonotype was seen only a few times. This chain joins TRBV27 and TRBJ2-7, with TRBD1 identical over 9 bases. The germline V gene encodes CDR1 MNHEY and CDR2 SMNVEV (reference sequence). After removal of 2 bases from V and 6 bases from J, the junction contained 8 bases not matched to a gene. The CDR3 covers 15 residues. Written as DNA, the CDR3 is TGTGCCAGCAGTTTAAGTGGGGGACAGGGTCGCGAGCAGTACTTC. Translation: CASSLSGGQGREQYF.

The chain links TRBV6-2 or TRBV6-3 to TRBJ2-2; D gene uncertain. Germline V gene lookup returns CDR1 MNHEY and CDR2 SVGEGT. This CDR3 spans 13 amino acids. V was clipped by 4 bases and J by 4 bases, with 7 bases between them. The CDR3 sequence is CASSFRRTGELFF. In DNA form, the CDR3 reads TGTGCCAGCAGTTTTAGACGCACCGGGGAGCTGTTTTTT.

V and J are TRBV6-2 or TRBV6-3 and TRBJ2-1; TRBD2 aligns across 12 bases. The CDR3 sequence is 14 residues long. Germline CDR1 reads MNHEY; CDR2 reads SVGEGT. V lost 8 bases, J lost 8 bases, and 7 bases stayed unmatched. CDR3 bases: TGTGCCAGCGGCAGACTAGCGGGAGATGATGAGCAGTTCTTC. The encoded protein is CASGRLAGDDEQFF.

The chain uses TRBV6-1 and TRBJ1-5; perhaps TRBD1 as D (6 bases). CDR1 and CDR2 (germline): MNHNS, SASEGT. The V and J ends lost 4 bases and 0 bases respectively, with 16 bases between them. The CDR3 contains 17 residues. The CDR3 sequence: CASSGLLDSASNQPQHF. DNA for the CDR3: TGTGCCAGCAGTGGACTCCTGGACAGCGCTAGCAATCAGCCCCAGCATTTT.

This clonotype came up many times. The chain has TRBV6-2 or TRBV6-3 and TRBJ1-1, with D unresolved. This CDR3 has 13 amino acids. V was pared by 2 bases and J by 4 bases, with 8 bases between. Per germline, CDR1 MNHEY and CDR2 SVGEGT. CDR3 region: CASSYGQSTEAFF. The CDR3 DNA is TGTGCCAGCAGTTACGGGCAGTCCACTGAAGCTTTCTTT.

This sequence joins TRBV28 and TRBJ2-7, with no clear D. Trimming took 4 bases from V and 7 from J, leaving 14 bases between them. Germline lookup yields CDR1 MDHEN and CDR2 SYDVKM. The CDR3 sequence is 13 residues long. CDR3 sequence reads: CASSSVNADEQYF. The CDR3 nucleotides are TGTGCCAGCAGTTCGGTCAACGCAGATGAGCAGTACTTC.

V and J are TRBV19 and TRBJ2-3, with TRBD2 matching 9 bases. V shed 5 bases, J shed 2 bases, and the junction held 5 bases outside the gene matches. This CDR3 comprises 15 residues. Looked up from germline, CDR1 is LNHDA and CDR2 is SQIVND (reference sequence). For the CDR3, the DNA is TGTGCCAGTAGTCCCGGACTAGCGAACACAGATACGCAGTATTTT. Encoded protein: CASSPGLANTDTQYF.

The J gene is TRBJ1-4, the V gene TRBV2; possibly TRBD1 for D (6 bases). Looked up from germline, CDR1 is SNHLY and CDR2 is FYNNEI. The CDR3 totals 13 residues. Deletions cut 6 bases from V and 7 bases from J, with 12 bases between. This chain's CDR3 is CASRGAASEKLFF. CDR3 DNA: TGTGCCAGCAGGGGGGCGGCGAGTGAAAAACTGTTTTTT.